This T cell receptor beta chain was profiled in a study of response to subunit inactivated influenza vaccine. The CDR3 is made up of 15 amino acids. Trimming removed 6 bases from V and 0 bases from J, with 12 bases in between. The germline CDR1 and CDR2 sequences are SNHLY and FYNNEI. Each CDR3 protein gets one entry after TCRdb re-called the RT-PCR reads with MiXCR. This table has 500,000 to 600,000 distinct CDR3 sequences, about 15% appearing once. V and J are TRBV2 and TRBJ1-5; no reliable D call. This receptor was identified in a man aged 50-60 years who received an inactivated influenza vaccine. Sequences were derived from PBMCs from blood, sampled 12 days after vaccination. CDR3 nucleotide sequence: TGTGCCAGCAGGATGGGTGATAATAGCAATCAGCCCCAGCATTTT. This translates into CASRMGDNSNQPQHF.